This TCR beta chain was retrieved from a study of T cell repertoires in aging, cancer and after chemotherapy. Multiplex touch-down PCR with TRB-A/B primers amplified rearranged V-D-J TRB sequences. TCRdb reprocessed the multiplex PCR reads via MiXCR and lists one record per CDR3 protein. The data show roughly 9,100 distinct CDR3 sequences, with over 30% seen just once and around 3.4% held by the top ten. TCR beta rearrangements were amplified from peripheral blood genomic DNA. The sequenced material came from blood. This TCR derives from a human donor in good health.

CDR3 sequence reads: CASSQSGLYTGELFF. The CDR3 nucleotides are TGCGCCAGCAGCCAATCGGGGTTATACACCGGGGAGCTGTTTTTT. The chain couples TRBV4-3 to TRBJ2-2; D is possibly TRBD2 (5 bases). The CDR3 extends over 15 amino acids. CDR1 is LGHNA and CDR2 is YSLEER in the germline V gene. V was cut by 2 bases and J by 3 bases, with 10 bases left in between.